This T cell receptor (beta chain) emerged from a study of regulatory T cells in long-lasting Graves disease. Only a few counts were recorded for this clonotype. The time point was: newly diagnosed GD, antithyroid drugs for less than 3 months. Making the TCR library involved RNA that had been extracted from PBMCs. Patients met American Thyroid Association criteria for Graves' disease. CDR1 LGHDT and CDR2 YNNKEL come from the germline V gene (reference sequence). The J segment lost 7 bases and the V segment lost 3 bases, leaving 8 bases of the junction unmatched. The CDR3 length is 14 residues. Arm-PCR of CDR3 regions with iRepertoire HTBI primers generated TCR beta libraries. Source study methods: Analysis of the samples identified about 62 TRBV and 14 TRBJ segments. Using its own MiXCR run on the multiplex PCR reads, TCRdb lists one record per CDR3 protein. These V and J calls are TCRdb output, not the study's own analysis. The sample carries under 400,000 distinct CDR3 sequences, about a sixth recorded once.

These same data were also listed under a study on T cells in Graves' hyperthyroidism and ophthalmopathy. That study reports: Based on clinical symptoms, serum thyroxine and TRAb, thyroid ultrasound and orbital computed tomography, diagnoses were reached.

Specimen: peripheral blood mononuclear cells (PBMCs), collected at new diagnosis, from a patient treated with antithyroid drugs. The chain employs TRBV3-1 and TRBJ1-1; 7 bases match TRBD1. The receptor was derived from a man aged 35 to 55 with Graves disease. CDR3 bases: TGTGCCAGCAGCCATTTGACAGGGCAGGGTGAAGCTTTCTTT. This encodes CASSHLTGQGEAFF.